This TCR beta chain was obtained from a study of early T cells in non-severe SARS-CoV-2 infection. Researchers attached unique molecular identifiers to individual cDNA molecules. Via MiXCR, TCRdb re-called the 5' RACE reads, giving one row per CDR3 protein. The repertoire holds about 97,000 distinct CDR3 sequences, with about 11% as singletons. This CDR3 has 11 amino acids. V was shortened by 6 bases and J by 12 bases, with 17 bases between the two germline ends. Looked up from germline, CDR1 is SQVTM and CDR2 is ANQGSEA. This clonotype was found many times. The chain joins TRBV29-1 to TRBJ1-1; D not certain. This TCR came from an adult who was a healthcare worker with PCR-confirmed SARS-CoV-2 infection or an uninfected control (not recorded which). The specimen was whole blood, collected at baseline. The CDR3 region has the DNA TGCAGCGTAACGGACCCTTATGGGACTTTCTTT. It codes for CSVTDPYGTFF.